These T cell receptor beta chains were read from a single sample in a study of T cell clonotyping in hematopoietic cell transplantation. Clones were sequenced by immunoSEQ multiplex PCR, and TCRdb holds only the in-frame ones, with some missing. The data show about 10,000 clones, about half seen once. This specimen consisted of peripheral blood mononuclear cells, obtained 100 days after allogeneic stem cell transplant. These receptors originate from a female patient aged 50-59 years who had an allogeneic stem cell transplant from an unrelated donor, so the T cells may come from the graft donor. Some clones in this sample may be carry-over from other donors' samples. Each CDR3 is given with its conserved first and last residue. A D gene is named only where the DNA matches it firmly. Clone size is stated in some rows and not others, as once, few, many or a class when expanded.

v_gene: TRBV28
j_gene: TRBJ2-7
d_gene: NA
abundance: NA
CDR3nt: TGTGCCAGCAGGGGGGGACGGCTATACGAGCAGTACTTC
CDR3aa: CASRGGRLYEQYF

v_gene: TRBV30
j_gene: TRBJ2-6
d_gene: NA
abundance: few
CDR3nt: TGTGCCTGGAGTGTATTATCGGGCGGTGCCTCTGTCCTGACTTTC
CDR3aa: CAWSVLSGGASVLTF

v_gene: TRBV30
j_gene: TRBJ2-7
d_gene: NA
abundance: NA
CDR3nt: TGTGCCTGGAGCCGGGGGGCCCCTGGTTCAAACGAGCAGTACTTC
CDR3aa: CAWSRGAPGSNEQYF

v_gene: TRBV30
j_gene: TRBJ2-5
d_gene: NA
abundance: NA
CDR3nt: TGTGCCTGGAGTGCTACCTCAAAAGAGACCCAGTACTTC
CDR3aa: CAWSATSKETQYF

v_gene: TRBV6-1
j_gene: TRBJ1-5
d_gene: NA
abundance: once
CDR3nt: TGTGCCAGCAGTCCGCAGGGTCCGACTCAGCCCCAGCATTTT
CDR3aa: CASSPQGPTQPQHF

v_gene: TRBV4-3
j_gene: TRBJ1-2
d_gene: NA
abundance: NA
CDR3nt: TGCGCCAGCAGCCAAGAACCCGAGCCCTTCTATGGCTACACCTTC
CDR3aa: CASSQEPEPFYGYTF

v_gene: TRBV30
j_gene: TRBJ2-5
d_gene: NA
abundance: NA
CDR3nt: TGTGCCTGGAGTCCTGAAGAGACCCAGTACTTC
CDR3aa: CAWSPEETQYF

v_gene: TRBV28
j_gene: TRBJ1-6
d_gene: NA
abundance: NA
CDR3nt: TGTGCCAGCAGCTTGGGTCATAATTCACCCCTCCACTTT
CDR3aa: CASSLGHNSPLHF

v_gene: TRBV4-3
j_gene: TRBJ1-1
d_gene: NA
abundance: NA
CDR3nt: TGCGCCAGCAGCCAAGATCCCGTGAACACTGAAGCTTTCTTT
CDR3aa: CASSQDPVNTEAFF

v_gene: TRBV25-1
j_gene: TRBJ2-7
d_gene: NA
abundance: NA
CDR3nt: TGTGCCGTCGACAGACCTGACTCCTACGAGCAGTACTTC
CDR3aa: CAVDRPDSYEQYF

v_gene: TRBV7-9
j_gene: TRBJ1-2
d_gene: NA
abundance: few
CDR3nt: TGTGCCAGCAGCCACGGACAGAACTATGGCTACACCTTC
CDR3aa: CASSHGQNYGYTF

v_gene: TRBV30
j_gene: TRBJ1-2
d_gene: NA
abundance: few
CDR3nt: TGTGCCGGCGGGTTTTCGCGTGGCTACACCTTC
CDR3aa: CAGGFSRGYTF

v_gene: TRBV25-1
j_gene: TRBJ2-7
d_gene: NA
abundance: NA
CDR3nt: TGTGCCAGCAGTGGAACCGGGACTGGACCCTACGAGCAGTACTTC
CDR3aa: CASSGTGTGPYEQYF

v_gene: TRBV28
j_gene: TRBJ1-3
d_gene: NA
abundance: few
CDR3nt: TGTGCCAGCAGTTTCAGGCCTGACGGTGGAAACACCATATATTTT
CDR3aa: CASSFRPDGGNTIYF

v_gene: TRBV5-6
j_gene: TRBJ2-5
d_gene: NA
abundance: NA
CDR3nt: TGTGCCAGCAGCTTGCTCACTAGTTCAGTAAGTGGGGAGACCCAGTACTTC
CDR3aa: CASSLLTSSVSGETQYF

v_gene: TRBV19
j_gene: TRBJ1-1
d_gene: NA
abundance: few
CDR3nt: TGTGCCAGTAGTATAGATCCAGGGGCGGACACTGAAGCTTTCTTT
CDR3aa: CASSIDPGADTEAFF

v_gene: TRBV11-2
j_gene: TRBJ2-7
d_gene: NA
abundance: few
CDR3nt: TGTGCCAGCAGCTTAAGACTCGGTGGAGAGCAGTACTTC
CDR3aa: CASSLRLGGEQYF

v_gene: TRBV30
j_gene: TRBJ1-1
d_gene: NA
abundance: NA
CDR3nt: TGTGCCTGGAGTCTCGGACGACAAGCTTTCTTT
CDR3aa: CAWSLGRQAFF

v_gene: TRBV25-1
j_gene: TRBJ1-1
d_gene: TRBD1
abundance: NA
CDR3nt: TGTGCCAGCAACCAGGGGGCGATGGACACTGAAGCTTTCTTT
CDR3aa: CASNQGAMDTEAFF

v_gene: TRBV11-3
j_gene: TRBJ1-5
d_gene: NA
abundance: few
CDR3nt: TGTGCCAGCAGCGCGGGACTCCCCATATCCCAGCATTTT
CDR3aa: CASSAGLPISQHF

v_gene: TRBV5-6
j_gene: TRBJ1-1
d_gene: NA
abundance: few
CDR3nt: TGTGCCAGCAGCTTCTCGGGAAACACTGAAGCTTTCTTT
CDR3aa: CASSFSGNTEAFF

v_gene: TRBV19
j_gene: TRBJ1-2
d_gene: NA
abundance: NA
CDR3nt: TGTGCCAGTAGTTCTTTGCCTGACGGTGACTATGGCTACACCTTC
CDR3aa: CASSSLPDGDYGYTF

v_gene: TRBV25-1
j_gene: TRBJ1-6
d_gene: NA
abundance: few
CDR3nt: TGTGCCAGCGGGTGGTCCTCCTATAATTCACCCCTCCACTTT
CDR3aa: CASGWSSYNSPLHF

v_gene: TRBV27
j_gene: TRBJ1-2
d_gene: NA
abundance: NA
CDR3nt: TGTGCCAGCAGGCGGCGGACGTCAACTAACTATGGCTACACCTTC
CDR3aa: CASRRRTSTNYGYTF

v_gene: TRBV9
j_gene: TRBJ2-7
d_gene: NA
abundance: NA
CDR3nt: TGTGCCAGCAGCGCAACGTTGACTAGGGACGAGCAGTACTTC
CDR3aa: CASSATLTRDEQYF

v_gene: TRBV5-4
j_gene: TRBJ2-3
d_gene: NA
abundance: few
CDR3nt: TGTGCCAGCGGGACCGAAGGTAACACAGATACGCAGTATTTT
CDR3aa: CASGTEGNTDTQYF

v_gene: TRBV4-1
j_gene: TRBJ1-5
d_gene: NA
abundance: NA
CDR3nt: TGCGCCAGCAGCCAAGAACGGCAGCCCAATCAGCCCCAGCATTTT
CDR3aa: CASSQERQPNQPQHF

v_gene: TRBV28
j_gene: TRBJ2-7
d_gene: NA
abundance: NA
CDR3nt: TGTGCCAGCAGGGCTAGGGCAGGGATGTGGATCACTACTGACGAGCAGTACTTC
CDR3aa: CASRARAGMWITTDEQYF

v_gene: TRBV7-6
j_gene: TRBJ1-5
d_gene: NA
abundance: NA
CDR3nt: TGTGCCAGCAGCTTAGGGCAGGGTGGGCGTCAGCCCCAGCATTTT
CDR3aa: CASSLGQGGRQPQHF

v_gene: TRBV4-3
j_gene: TRBJ2-1
d_gene: NA
abundance: NA
CDR3nt: TGCGCCAGCAGCCAAGATCACGGCTACAATGAGCAGTTCTTC
CDR3aa: CASSQDHGYNEQFF

v_gene: TRBV11-2
j_gene: TRBJ1-3
d_gene: NA
abundance: few
CDR3nt: TGTGCCAGCAGCTCGGGGTCGAACTCTGGAAACACCATATATTTT
CDR3aa: CASSSGSNSGNTIYF

v_gene: TRBV28
j_gene: TRBJ1-2
d_gene: NA
abundance: NA
CDR3nt: TGTGCCAGCAGTTCAGGGGATGGCTACACCTTC
CDR3aa: CASSSGDGYTF

v_gene: TRBV29-1
j_gene: TRBJ2-5
d_gene: TRBD1
abundance: NA
CDR3nt: TGCAGCGTTGGACAGGGAGTCCAAGAGACCCAGTACTTC
CDR3aa: CSVGQGVQETQYF

v_gene: TRBV30
j_gene: TRBJ1-4
d_gene: TRBD1
abundance: NA
CDR3nt: TGTGCCTGGAGCCCATGGGGACAGGGGGAAGCGTCGACTAATGAAAAACTGTTTTTT
CDR3aa: CAWSPWGQGEASTNEKLFF

v_gene: TRBV20-1
j_gene: TRBJ2-2
d_gene: NA
abundance: NA
CDR3nt: TGCAGTGTAGGGGACACCGGGGAGCTGTTTTTT
CDR3aa: CSVGDTGELFF

v_gene: TRBV7-8
j_gene: TRBJ1-2
d_gene: NA
abundance: NA
CDR3nt: TGTGCCAGCAGCCCTCGAACCGGGGCGGGTCGTGGCTACACCTTC
CDR3aa: CASSPRTGAGRGYTF

v_gene: TRBV4-2
j_gene: TRBJ2-7
d_gene: TRBD2
abundance: NA
CDR3nt: TGTGCCAGCAGCCAAGAACAGGCGGGGACTAGCTACGAGCAGTACTTC
CDR3aa: CASSQEQAGTSYEQYF

v_gene: TRBV30
j_gene: TRBJ1-1
d_gene: TRBD1
abundance: NA
CDR3nt: TGTGCCTGGAGTGTACGACAGGGGGGGCAAGCTTTCTTT
CDR3aa: CAWSVRQGGQAFF

v_gene: TRBV6-6
j_gene: TRBJ1-4
d_gene: NA
abundance: NA
CDR3nt: TGTGCCAGCACCAACTGGCAGGGGAATGAAAAACTGTTTTTT
CDR3aa: CASTNWQGNEKLFF

v_gene: TRBV25-1
j_gene: TRBJ1-4
d_gene: NA
abundance: NA
CDR3nt: TGTGCCAGCAGTGAACGGATACCTGAAAAACTGTTTTTT
CDR3aa: CASSERIPEKLFF

v_gene: TRBV30
j_gene: TRBJ1-5
d_gene: NA
abundance: few
CDR3nt: TGTGCCTGGGGGTCTAATAGCAATCAGCCCCAGCATTTT
CDR3aa: CAWGSNSNQPQHF

v_gene: TRBV6-5
j_gene: TRBJ1-5
d_gene: TRBD1
abundance: medium-sized
CDR3nt: TGTGCCAGCAGTCAGGACAGGTCGTATCAGCCCCAGCATTTT
CDR3aa: CASSQDRSYQPQHF

v_gene: TRBV30
j_gene: TRBJ1-5
d_gene: NA
abundance: NA
CDR3nt: TGTGCCTGGAATCGGGGTGAGGGCAATCAGCCCCAGCATTTT
CDR3aa: CAWNRGEGNQPQHF

v_gene: TRBV6-1
j_gene: TRBJ2-7
d_gene: TRBD1
abundance: NA
CDR3nt: TGTGCCAGCAGTGTCCGGGACAGTTTATCTCCCTACGAGCAGTACTTC
CDR3aa: CASSVRDSLSPYEQYF

v_gene: TRBV30
j_gene: TRBJ2-7
d_gene: NA
abundance: NA
CDR3nt: TGTGCCTACTCGACCGGGACGACTCCCCTAGAGCAGTACTTC
CDR3aa: CAYSTGTTPLEQYF

v_gene: TRBV5-1
j_gene: TRBJ2-1
d_gene: TRBD2
abundance: NA
CDR3nt: TGCGCCAGCAGCCCTACTAGCGGGCGTCGCGATGAGCAGTTCTTC
CDR3aa: CASSPTSGRRDEQFF

v_gene: TRBV10-3
j_gene: TRBJ2-5
d_gene: NA
abundance: NA
CDR3nt: TGTGCCAGCAGTTACTCGAGTGGGTTAGGGGAGACCCAGTACTTC
CDR3aa: CASSYSSGLGETQYF

v_gene: TRBV6-5
j_gene: TRBJ2-5
d_gene: NA
abundance: NA
CDR3nt: TGTGCCAGCAGTTACGGCAGGGGTAATGAGCAGTACTTC
CDR3aa: CASSYGRGNEQYF

v_gene: TRBV30
j_gene: TRBJ2-3
d_gene: NA
abundance: few
CDR3nt: TGTGCCTGGAGCCCAAACGCGGGCTTATATTTT
CDR3aa: CAWSPNAGLYF

v_gene: TRBV25-1
j_gene: TRBJ2-3
d_gene: TRBD2
abundance: NA
CDR3nt: TGTGCCAGCACTCCAACCGGGAGGGAAATTAGCACAGATACGCAGTATTTT
CDR3aa: CASTPTGREISTDTQYF

v_gene: TRBV29-1
j_gene: TRBJ1-1
d_gene: NA
abundance: NA
CDR3nt: TGCAGCGTTGAAGTCCCCGAAGCTTTCTTT
CDR3aa: CSVEVPEAFF

v_gene: TRBV30
j_gene: TRBJ2-7
d_gene: NA
abundance: NA
CDR3nt: TGTGCCTGGAGTGGAGGAGGGACATCCCGCTACGAGCAGTACTTC
CDR3aa: CAWSGGGTSRYEQYF

v_gene: TRBV6-1
j_gene: TRBJ2-5
d_gene: NA
abundance: few
CDR3nt: TGTGCCAGCAGTCGCCAGGGGGGAGAGACCCAGTACTTC
CDR3aa: CASSRQGGETQYF

v_gene: TRBV7-2
j_gene: TRBJ2-5
d_gene: NA
abundance: few
CDR3nt: TGTGCCAGCAGCCTGCTGCCGGAGATAGAGACCCAGTACTTC
CDR3aa: CASSLLPEIETQYF

v_gene: TRBV30
j_gene: TRBJ2-3
d_gene: NA
abundance: NA
CDR3nt: TGTGCCTGGAGTGTAAGCTGGACGCAGCGTACGCAGTATTTT
CDR3aa: CAWSVSWTQRTQYF

v_gene: TRBV11-3
j_gene: TRBJ2-2
d_gene: NA
abundance: few
CDR3nt: TGTGCCAGCAGCTTAGATGGGGGCAGGACCGGGGAGCTGTTTTTT
CDR3aa: CASSLDGGRTGELFF

v_gene: TRBV30
j_gene: TRBJ1-5
d_gene: NA
abundance: few
CDR3nt: TGTGCCTGGTCAGACAGCTATAGCAATCAGCCCCAGCATTTT
CDR3aa: CAWSDSYSNQPQHF

v_gene: TRBV28
j_gene: TRBJ1-1
d_gene: NA
abundance: few
CDR3nt: TGTGCCAGCAGTTCTAATAAAGCTTTCTTT
CDR3aa: CASSSNKAFF

v_gene: TRBV2
j_gene: TRBJ2-5
d_gene: NA
abundance: medium-sized
CDR3nt: TGTGCCAGCAGTGAATCAGAGGAGAGCGCCCAAGAGACCCAGTACTTC
CDR3aa: CASSESEESAQETQYF